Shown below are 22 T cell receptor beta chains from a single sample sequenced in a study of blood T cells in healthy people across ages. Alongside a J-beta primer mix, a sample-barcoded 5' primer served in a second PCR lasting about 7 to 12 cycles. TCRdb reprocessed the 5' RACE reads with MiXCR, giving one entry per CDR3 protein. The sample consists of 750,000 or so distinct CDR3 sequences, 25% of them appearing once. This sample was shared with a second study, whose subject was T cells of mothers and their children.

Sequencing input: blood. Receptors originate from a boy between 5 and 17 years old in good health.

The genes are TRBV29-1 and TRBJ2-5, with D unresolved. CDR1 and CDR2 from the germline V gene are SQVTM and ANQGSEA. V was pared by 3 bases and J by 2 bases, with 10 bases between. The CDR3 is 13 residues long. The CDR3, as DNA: TGCAGCGTTGATCGGGCAGGACAAGAGACCCAGTACTTC. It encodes CSVDRAGQETQYF. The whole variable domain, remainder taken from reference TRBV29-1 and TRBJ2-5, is SAVISQKPSRDICQRGTSLTIQCQVDSQVTMMFWYRQQPGQSLTLIATANQGSEATYESGFVIDKFPISRPNLTFSTLTVSNMSPEDSSIYLCSVDRAGQETQYFGPGTRLLVL.

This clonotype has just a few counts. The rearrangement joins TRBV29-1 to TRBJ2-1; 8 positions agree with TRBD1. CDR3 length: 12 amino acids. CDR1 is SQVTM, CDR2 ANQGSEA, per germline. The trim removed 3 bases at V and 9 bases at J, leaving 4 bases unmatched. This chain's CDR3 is CSVDRGRSEQFF. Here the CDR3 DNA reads TGCAGCGTTGACAGGGGGCGAAGTGAGCAGTTCTTC.

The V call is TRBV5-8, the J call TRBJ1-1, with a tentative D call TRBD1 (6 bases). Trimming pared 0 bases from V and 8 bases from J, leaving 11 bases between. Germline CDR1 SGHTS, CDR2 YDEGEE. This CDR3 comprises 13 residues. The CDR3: CASSLETGNEAFF. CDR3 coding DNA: TGTGCCAGCAGCTTGGAGACAGGAAACGAAGCTTTCTTT. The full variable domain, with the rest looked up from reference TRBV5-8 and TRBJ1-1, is EAGVTQSPTHLIKTRGQQATLRCSPISGHTSVYWYQQALGLGLQFLLWYDEGEERNRGNFPPRFSGRQFPNYSSELNVNALELEDSALYLCASSLETGNEAFFGQGTRLTVV.

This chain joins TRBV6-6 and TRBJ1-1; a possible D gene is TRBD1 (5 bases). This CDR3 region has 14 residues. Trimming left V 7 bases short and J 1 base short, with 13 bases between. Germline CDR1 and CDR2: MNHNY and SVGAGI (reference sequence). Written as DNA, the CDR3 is TGTGCCAGCACCCTGACAGAGACGAACACTGAAGCTTTCTTT. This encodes CASTLTETNTEAFF.

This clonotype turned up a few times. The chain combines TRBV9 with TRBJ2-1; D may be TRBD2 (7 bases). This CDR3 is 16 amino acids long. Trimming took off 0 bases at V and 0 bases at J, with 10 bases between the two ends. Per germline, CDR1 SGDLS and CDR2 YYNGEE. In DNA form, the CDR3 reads TGTGCCAGCAGCGTAGAGGGGGGGAGCTCCTACAATGAGCAGTTCTTC. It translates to CASSVEGGSSYNEQFF. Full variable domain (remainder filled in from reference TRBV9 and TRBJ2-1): DSGVTQTPKHLITATGQRVTLRCSPRSGDLSVYWYQQSLDQGLQFLIQYYNGEERAKGNILERFSAQQFPDLHSELNLSSLELGDSALYFCASSVEGGSSYNEQFFGPGTRLTVL.

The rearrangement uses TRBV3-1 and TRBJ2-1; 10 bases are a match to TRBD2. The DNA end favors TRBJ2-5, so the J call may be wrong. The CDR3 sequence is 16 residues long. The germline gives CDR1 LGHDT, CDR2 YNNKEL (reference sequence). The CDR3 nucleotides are TGTGCCAGCAGCCAACGGAGTAGCGGGGGGCAAGAGACCCAGTACTTC. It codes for CASSQRSSGGQETQYF.

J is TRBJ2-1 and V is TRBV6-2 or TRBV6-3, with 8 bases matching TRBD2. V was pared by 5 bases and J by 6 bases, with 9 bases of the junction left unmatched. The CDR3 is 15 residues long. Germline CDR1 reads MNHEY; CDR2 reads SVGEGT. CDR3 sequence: CASSRMGLDVNEQFF. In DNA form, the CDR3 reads TGTGCCAGCAGTCGAATGGGACTAGACGTCAATGAGCAGTTCTTC.

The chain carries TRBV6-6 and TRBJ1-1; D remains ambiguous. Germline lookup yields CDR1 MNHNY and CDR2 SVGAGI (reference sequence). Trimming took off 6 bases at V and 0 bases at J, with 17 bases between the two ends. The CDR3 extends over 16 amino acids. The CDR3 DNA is TGTGCCAGCAGCCCCTGGGCAGGACGCATGAACACTGAAGCTTTCTTT. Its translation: CASSPWAGRMNTEAFF.

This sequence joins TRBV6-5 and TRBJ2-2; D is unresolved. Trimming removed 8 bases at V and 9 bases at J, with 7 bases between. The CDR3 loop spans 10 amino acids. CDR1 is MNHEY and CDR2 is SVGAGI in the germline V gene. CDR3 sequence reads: CASWSRELFF. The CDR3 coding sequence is TGTGCCAGCTGGTCCCGGGAGCTGTTTTTT.

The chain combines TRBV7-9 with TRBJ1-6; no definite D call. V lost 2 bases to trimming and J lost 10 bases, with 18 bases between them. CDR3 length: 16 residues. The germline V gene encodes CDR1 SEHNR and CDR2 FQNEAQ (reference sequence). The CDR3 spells CASSLRWQADGSPLHF. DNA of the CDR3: TGTGCCAGCAGCTTAAGGTGGCAGGCGGATGGGTCACCCCTCCACTTT.

CDR3 residues: CASSYLGIEDTQYF. The CDR3 bases are TGTGCCAGCAGTTACTTGGGAATCGAGGATACGCAGTATTTT. The rearrangement uses TRBV6-2 or TRBV6-3 and TRBJ2-3; D is unclear. Germline-derived CDR1 and CDR2 are MNHEY and SVGEGT. V was cut by 1 base and J by 6 bases, with 11 bases left in between. This CDR3 region has 14 residues.

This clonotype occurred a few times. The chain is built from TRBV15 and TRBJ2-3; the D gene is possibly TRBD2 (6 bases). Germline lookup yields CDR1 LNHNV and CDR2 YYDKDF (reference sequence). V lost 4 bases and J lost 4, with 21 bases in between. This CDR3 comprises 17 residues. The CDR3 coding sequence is TGTGCCACCAGCAACCCCCAAGAGGCGGGAATGTCAGATACGCAGTATTTT. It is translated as CATSNPQEAGMSDTQYF.

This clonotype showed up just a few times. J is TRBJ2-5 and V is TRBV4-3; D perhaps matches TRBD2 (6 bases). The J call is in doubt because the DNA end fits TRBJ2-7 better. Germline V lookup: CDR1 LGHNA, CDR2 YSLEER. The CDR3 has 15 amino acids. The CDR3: CASSQDRGWAYEQYF. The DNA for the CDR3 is TGCGCCAGCAGCCAAGATCGGGGGTGGGCCTACGAGCAGTACTTC.

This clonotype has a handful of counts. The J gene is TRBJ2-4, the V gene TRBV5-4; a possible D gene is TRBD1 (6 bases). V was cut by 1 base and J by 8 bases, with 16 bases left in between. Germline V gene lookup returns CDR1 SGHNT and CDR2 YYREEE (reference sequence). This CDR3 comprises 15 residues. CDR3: CASSLSQGPGDIQYF. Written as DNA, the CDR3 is TGTGCCAGCAGCTTGAGCCAAGGCCCAGGGGACATTCAGTACTTC.

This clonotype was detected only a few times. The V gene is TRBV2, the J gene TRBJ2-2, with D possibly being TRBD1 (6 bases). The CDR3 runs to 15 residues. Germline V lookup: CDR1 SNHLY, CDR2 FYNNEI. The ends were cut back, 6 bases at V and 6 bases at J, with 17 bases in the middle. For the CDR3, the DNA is TGTGCCAGCAGGCTAGGGACACCTGAGGCCGGGGAGCTGTTTTTT. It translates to CASRLGTPEAGELFF.

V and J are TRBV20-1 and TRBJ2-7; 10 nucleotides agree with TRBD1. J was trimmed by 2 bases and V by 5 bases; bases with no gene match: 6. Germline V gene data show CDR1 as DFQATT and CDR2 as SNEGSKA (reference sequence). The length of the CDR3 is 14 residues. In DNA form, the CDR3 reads TGCAGTGCTCACTCGGGGACAGGGGCCTACGAGCAGTACTTC. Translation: CSAHSGTGAYEQYF.

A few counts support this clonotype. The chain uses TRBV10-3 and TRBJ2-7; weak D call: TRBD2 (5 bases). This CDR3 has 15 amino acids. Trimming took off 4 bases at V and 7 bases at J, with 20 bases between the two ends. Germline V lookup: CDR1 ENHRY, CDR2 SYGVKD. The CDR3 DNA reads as TGTGCCATCAGTGCACGGCTCGGAGAGGGTAAGGAGCAGTACTTC. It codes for CAISARLGEGKEQYF.

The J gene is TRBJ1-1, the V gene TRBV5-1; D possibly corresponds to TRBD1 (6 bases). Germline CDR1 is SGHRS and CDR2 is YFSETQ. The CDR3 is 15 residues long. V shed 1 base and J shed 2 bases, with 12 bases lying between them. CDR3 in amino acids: CASSLTGTTNTEAFF. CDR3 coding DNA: TGCGCCAGCAGCTTGACCGGGACAACCAACACTGAAGCTTTCTTT.

Here the CDR3 reads CASVDRGSYNEQFF. In DNA form, the CDR3 reads TGTGCCAGCGTGGACCGTGGCTCCTACAATGAGCAGTTCTTC. V usage is TRBV28 and J usage is TRBJ2-1; no definite D call. Between the trimmed V and J ends, which lost 8 bases and 0 bases, there was a span of 11 bases. CDR1 MDHEN and CDR2 SYDVKM come from the germline V gene. The CDR3 runs to 14 residues.

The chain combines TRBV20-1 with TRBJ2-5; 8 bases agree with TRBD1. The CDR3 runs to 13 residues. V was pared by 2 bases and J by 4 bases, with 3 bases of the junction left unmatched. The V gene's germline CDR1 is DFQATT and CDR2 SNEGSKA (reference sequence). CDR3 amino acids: CSARKTGVETQYF. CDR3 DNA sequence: TGCAGTGCTAGAAAGACAGGGGTAGAGACCCAGTACTTC.

In DNA form, the CDR3 reads TGTGCCAGCAGCGTGGGCCTTGAGGCCAAAAACATTCAGTACTTC. Its protein is CASSVGLEAKNIQYF. The chain joins TRBV7-8 to TRBJ2-4, with no clear D. With 5 bases removed from V and 1 base from J, the gap between germline ends came to 12 bases. Germline V gene lookup returns CDR1 SGHVS and CDR2 FQNEAQ. The CDR3 consists of 15 residues.

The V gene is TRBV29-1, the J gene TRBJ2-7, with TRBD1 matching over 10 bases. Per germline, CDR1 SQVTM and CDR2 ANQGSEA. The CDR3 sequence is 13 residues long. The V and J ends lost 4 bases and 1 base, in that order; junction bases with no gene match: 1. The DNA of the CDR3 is TGCAGCGTTGGGACAGGGGGATCCTACGAGCAGTACTTC. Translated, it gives CSVGTGGSYEQYF.